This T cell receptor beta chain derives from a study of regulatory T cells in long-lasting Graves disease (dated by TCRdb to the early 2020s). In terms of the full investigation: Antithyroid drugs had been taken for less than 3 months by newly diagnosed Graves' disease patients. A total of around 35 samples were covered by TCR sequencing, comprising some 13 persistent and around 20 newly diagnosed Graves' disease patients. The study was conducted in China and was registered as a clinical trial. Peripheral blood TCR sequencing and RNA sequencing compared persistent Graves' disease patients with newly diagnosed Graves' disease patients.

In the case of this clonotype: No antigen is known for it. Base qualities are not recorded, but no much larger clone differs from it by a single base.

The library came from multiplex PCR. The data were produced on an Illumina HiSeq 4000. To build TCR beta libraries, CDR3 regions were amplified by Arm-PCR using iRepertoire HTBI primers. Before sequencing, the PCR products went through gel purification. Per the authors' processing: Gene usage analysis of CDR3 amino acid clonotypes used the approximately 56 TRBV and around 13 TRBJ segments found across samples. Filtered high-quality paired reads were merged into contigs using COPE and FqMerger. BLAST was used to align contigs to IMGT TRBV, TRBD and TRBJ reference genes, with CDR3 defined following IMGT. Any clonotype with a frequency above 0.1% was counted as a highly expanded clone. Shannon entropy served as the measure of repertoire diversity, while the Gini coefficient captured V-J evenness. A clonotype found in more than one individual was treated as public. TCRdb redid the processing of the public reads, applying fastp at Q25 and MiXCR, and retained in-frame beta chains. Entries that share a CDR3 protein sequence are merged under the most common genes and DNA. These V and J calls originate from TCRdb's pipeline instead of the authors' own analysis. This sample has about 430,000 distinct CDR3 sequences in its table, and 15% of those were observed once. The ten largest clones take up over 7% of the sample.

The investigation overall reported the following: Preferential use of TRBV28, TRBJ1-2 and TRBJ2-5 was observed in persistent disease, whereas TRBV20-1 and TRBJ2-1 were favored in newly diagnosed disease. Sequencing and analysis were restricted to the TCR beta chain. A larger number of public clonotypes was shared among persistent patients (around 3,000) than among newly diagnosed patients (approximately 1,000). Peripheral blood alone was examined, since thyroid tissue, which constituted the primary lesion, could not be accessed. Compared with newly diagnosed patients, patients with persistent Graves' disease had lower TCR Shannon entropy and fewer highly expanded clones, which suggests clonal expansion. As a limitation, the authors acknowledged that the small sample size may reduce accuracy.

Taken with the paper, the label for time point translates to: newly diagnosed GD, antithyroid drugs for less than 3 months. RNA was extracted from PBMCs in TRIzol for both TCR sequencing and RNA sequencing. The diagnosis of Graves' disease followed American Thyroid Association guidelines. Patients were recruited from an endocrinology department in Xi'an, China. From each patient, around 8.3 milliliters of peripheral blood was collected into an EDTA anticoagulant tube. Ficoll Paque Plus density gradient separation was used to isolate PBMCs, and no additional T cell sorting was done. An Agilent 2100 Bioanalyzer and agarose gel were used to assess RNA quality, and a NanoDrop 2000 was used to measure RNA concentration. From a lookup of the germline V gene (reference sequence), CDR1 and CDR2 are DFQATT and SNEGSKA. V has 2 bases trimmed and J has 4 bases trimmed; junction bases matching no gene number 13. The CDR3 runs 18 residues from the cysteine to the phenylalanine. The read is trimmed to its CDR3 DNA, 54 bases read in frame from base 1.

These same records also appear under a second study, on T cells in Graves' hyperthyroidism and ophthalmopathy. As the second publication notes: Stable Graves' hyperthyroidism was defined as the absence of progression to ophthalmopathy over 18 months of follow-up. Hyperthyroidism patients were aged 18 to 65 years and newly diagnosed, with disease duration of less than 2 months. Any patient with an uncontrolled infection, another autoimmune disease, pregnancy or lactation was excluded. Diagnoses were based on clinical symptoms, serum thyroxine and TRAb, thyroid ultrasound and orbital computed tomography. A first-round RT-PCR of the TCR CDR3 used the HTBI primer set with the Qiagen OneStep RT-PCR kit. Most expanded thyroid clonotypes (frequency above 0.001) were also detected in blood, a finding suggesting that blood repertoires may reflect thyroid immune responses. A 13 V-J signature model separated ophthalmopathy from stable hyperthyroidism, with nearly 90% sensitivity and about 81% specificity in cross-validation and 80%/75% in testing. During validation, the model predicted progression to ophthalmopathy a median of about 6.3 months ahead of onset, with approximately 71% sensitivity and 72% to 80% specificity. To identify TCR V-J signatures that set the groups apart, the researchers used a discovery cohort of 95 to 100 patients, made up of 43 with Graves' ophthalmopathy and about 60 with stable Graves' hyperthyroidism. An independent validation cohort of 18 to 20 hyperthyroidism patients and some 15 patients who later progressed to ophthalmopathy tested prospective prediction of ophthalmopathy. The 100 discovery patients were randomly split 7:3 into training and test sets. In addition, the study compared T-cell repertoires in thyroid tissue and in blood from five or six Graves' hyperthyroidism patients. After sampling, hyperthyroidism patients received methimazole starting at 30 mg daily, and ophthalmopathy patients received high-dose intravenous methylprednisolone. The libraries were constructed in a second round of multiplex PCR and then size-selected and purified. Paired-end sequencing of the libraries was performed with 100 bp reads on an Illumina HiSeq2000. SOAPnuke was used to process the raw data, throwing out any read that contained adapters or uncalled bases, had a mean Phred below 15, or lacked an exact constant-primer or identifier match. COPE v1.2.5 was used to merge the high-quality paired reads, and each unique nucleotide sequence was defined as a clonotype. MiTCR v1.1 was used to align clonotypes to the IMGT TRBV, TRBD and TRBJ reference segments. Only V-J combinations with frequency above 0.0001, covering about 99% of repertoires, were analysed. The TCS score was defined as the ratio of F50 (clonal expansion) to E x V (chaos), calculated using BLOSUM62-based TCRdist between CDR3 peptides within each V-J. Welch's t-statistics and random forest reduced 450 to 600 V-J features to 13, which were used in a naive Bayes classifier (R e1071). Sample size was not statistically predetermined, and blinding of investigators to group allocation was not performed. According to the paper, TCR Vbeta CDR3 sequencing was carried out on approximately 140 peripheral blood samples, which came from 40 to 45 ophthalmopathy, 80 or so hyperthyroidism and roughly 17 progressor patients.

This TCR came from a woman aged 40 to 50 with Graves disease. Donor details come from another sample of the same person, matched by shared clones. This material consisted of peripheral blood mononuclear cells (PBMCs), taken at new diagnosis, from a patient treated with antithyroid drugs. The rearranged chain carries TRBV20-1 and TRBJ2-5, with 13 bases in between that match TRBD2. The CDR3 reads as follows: CSARPNSPGLAGRETQYF. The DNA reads TGCAGTGCTAGACCTAACTCGCCGGGACTAGCGGGACGAGAGACCCAGTACTTC.